This T cell receptor beta chain emerged from a study of OX40 agonist ivuxolimab in advanced cancers. Clones were sequenced by immunoSEQ multiplex PCR, and TCRdb holds only the in-frame ones, with some missing. The sample holds 60,000 to 85,000 clones, around 84% seen once. The CDR3 consists of 12 residues. Germline loops: CDR1 SGHRS, CDR2 YFSETQ. Trimming at V came to 4 bases and at J to 4 bases, leaving 2 bases not matched to a gene. Details on this clone: Its cognate antigen is unknown.

The study, taken as a whole, reports: Among T cells, CD8+ cells averaged more expanded clones than CD4+ cells.

The rearrangement uses TRBV5-1 and TRBJ2-7; 7 bases agree with TRBD1. The TCR sequence derives from an adult with an advanced solid tumor such as melanoma, head and neck, liver or kidney cancer. The sequenced sample was CD4+ or CD8+ T cells sorted from blood, obtained in a trial of the OX40 agonist ivuxolimab. CDR3 bases: TGCGCCAGCAGCGCACAGGGGTACGAGCAGTACTTC. As protein: CASSAQGYEQYF.